This is a list of T cell receptor beta chains from one sample in a study of shared clonotypes between healthy human individuals. TCRdb's table, derived via immunoSEQ multiplex PCR, lists solely in-frame clones and lacks some. This sample carries a few million clones, under 97% of them seen once, and the ten largest clones take roughly 0.13%. Sequenced material: naive CD4+ T cells sorted from blood. These receptors all come from a man younger than 35 in good health. CDR3s include the opening cysteine and the closing phenylalanine or tryptophan. D genes are given only for firm matches. Expanded clones are given a class, and other clones once, few, many or no size at all.

TGTGCCAGCGGGGGTGGCTATGGCTACACCTTC CASGGGYGYTF TRBJ1-2 once TRBV6-1 NA
TGTGCCAGCACTAATTCCGTGCCAGATAATGAGCAGTTCTTC CASTNSVPDNEQFF TRBJ2-1 NA TRBV18 NA
TGTGCCAGCAGTGCGGAGGGACAGGAGAAATCTAACTATGGCTACACCTTC CASSAEGQEKSNYGYTF TRBJ1-2 once TRBV2 TRBD1
TGTGCCAGCAGTGAGTATTGGGGAGAAGCTTTCTTT CASSEYWGEAFF TRBJ1-1 NA TRBV25-1 NA
TGTGCCAGCAGCTCCACAGGGGGCCTTGAAGCTTTCTTT CASSSTGGLEAFF TRBJ1-1 NA TRBV11-2 TRBD1
TGTGCCAGCAGTTCTCCGGGACAGGTGGGAGACATTCAGTACTTC CASSSPGQVGDIQYF TRBJ2-4 NA TRBV6-5 TRBD1
TGTGCCAGCAGCTCCCTTCCCAAGACTAGCGCCTCCTACAATGAGCAGTTCTTC CASSSLPKTSASYNEQFF TRBJ2-1 NA TRBV5-6 TRBD2
TGTGCCAGCAGCTTCGACCGTACCTGGGGCGACGAGCAGTACTTC CASSFDRTWGDEQYF TRBJ2-7 NA TRBV7-9 NA
TGCGCCAGCAGCCAAGGTCCCGGGACAGGGTCAAACACTGAAGCTTTCTTT CASSQGPGTGSNTEAFF TRBJ1-1 NA TRBV4-3 TRBD1
TGTGCCAGTAGACCGACAGGGGGCAATTCACCCCTCCACTTT CASRPTGGNSPLHF TRBJ1-6 once TRBV19 TRBD1
TGCGCCAGCAGCTCGTCTAGCGGGGGGCGGACAGATACGCAGTATTTT CASSSSSGGRTDTQYF TRBJ2-3 NA TRBV5-1 TRBD2
TGTGCCAGCAGGCCTAGCGGCACAGATACGCAGTATTTT CASRPSGTDTQYF TRBJ2-3 NA TRBV6-5 NA
TGTGCCAGCAGCTTGGTAGGGGTCAGTTCCTACGAGCAGTACTTC CASSLVGVSSYEQYF TRBJ2-7 NA TRBV5-4 NA
TGTGCCAGCAGCGCCGGGACGGCGACCGAGCAGTACTTC CASSAGTATEQYF TRBJ2-7 NA TRBV2 NA
TGTGCCACCAGCAAAGGGTTGATGAACACTGAAGCTTTCTTT CATSKGLMNTEAFF TRBJ1-1 once TRBV15 NA
TGTGCCTGGGGGGCTGGGTTCAATCAGCCCCAGCATTTT CAWGAGFNQPQHF TRBJ1-5 NA TRBV30 NA
TGTGCCAGCGTCGACAGGGGGATAGTCGGGGAGCTGTTTTTT CASVDRGIVGELFF TRBJ2-2 once TRBV2 TRBD1
TGTGCCACCAGCAGAGTTAGCCCGGGACAGGGGGGTAGCTATGGCTACACCTTC CATSRVSPGQGGSYGYTF TRBJ1-2 NA TRBV15 TRBD1
TGTGCCATCCGTGCAGGGATGACCGGGGAGCTGTTTTTT CAIRAGMTGELFF TRBJ2-2 once TRBV10-3 NA
TGTGCCAGCAGCTTAGACTACGGAAGATACGAGCAGTACTTC CASSLDYGRYEQYF TRBJ2-7 NA TRBV7-9 NA
TGCGCCAGCAGCCCTTGGACTAGCGGGGGGCAATCTAAAGAGACCCAGTACTTC CASSPWTSGGQSKETQYF TRBJ2-5 NA TRBV5-1 TRBD2
TGTGCCTGGAGTGTACTAGCGGGAGCCTACGAGCAGTACTTC CAWSVLAGAYEQYF TRBJ2-7 NA TRBV30 TRBD2
TGCGCCAGCAGCCAAGTCGGGACATGGGAGAACTATGGCTACACCTTC CASSQVGTWENYGYTF TRBJ1-2 once TRBV4-3 NA
TGCAGCGTTACAACGAGGCCCTACGAGCAGTACTTC CSVTTRPYEQYF TRBJ2-7 NA TRBV29-1 NA
TGCGCCAGCATGCAGGGGACAGATACGCAGTATTTT CASMQGTDTQYF TRBJ2-3 NA TRBV5-1 NA
NA CASSHVGPGGGTQYF TRBJ2-5 NA TRBV7-2 NA
TGTGCCAGCGGCGGACCCTCTAGCAATCAGCCCCAGCATTTT CASGGPSSNQPQHF TRBJ1-5 NA TRBV28 NA
TGCGCCAGCAGCCAAGGACTAGCGGGAGTCACCCATACGCAGTATTTT CASSQGLAGVTHTQYF TRBJ2-3 NA TRBV4-3 TRBD2
TGCGCCAGCAGCTTGGTTAGCGGGAGCTCCTACAATGAGCAGTTCTTC CASSLVSGSSYNEQFF TRBJ2-1 once TRBV5-1 TRBD2
TGTGCCATCACTGGCGGGAGCAACACCGGGGAGCTGTTTTTT CAITGGSNTGELFF TRBJ2-2 NA TRBV10-3 TRBD2